Listed here is a single T cell receptor beta chain. This clonotype showed up many times. Its recognized antigen is unknown. The sample holds no much larger clone one base away, and base qualities are not on file. Reading from cysteine to phenylalanine, the CDR3 counts 14 amino acids. The CDR3 DNA has 42 bases and is translated from base 1. CDR1 and CDR2 were assigned from the germline V gene as WSHSY and SAAADI. Cut back by 4 bases and 3 bases, the V and J ends lie 10 bases apart. This sample is part of a study of low-dose radiotherapy and immunotherapy resistance in tumors (dated by TCRdb to 2021 to 2024). General notes on the study: Cohort 1 received 0.5 Gy per fraction every 2 weeks, with a prescribed total PTV dose of 6.5 Gy. Patients took aspirin 300 mg orally once daily for four cycles, starting on cycle 1 day 1. The translational analysis covered eight patients: three from the first dose cohort and the first five from the second dose cohort. Cohort 2 received 1 Gy per fraction every two weeks, with a total of 13 Gy over 26 weeks. Cyclophosphamide 200 mg/m2 was given intravenously every two weeks, one day before each radiation and immunotherapy administration. No randomization into treatment groups was done for the people taking part in the trial. Nivolumab was administered intravenously as a 240 mg flat dose every two weeks, and ipilimumab was administered intravenously at 1 mg/kg every six weeks.

The sample's time point label is to be understood as: after trial treatment. What this sample's treatment or condition label stands for: LDRT plus nivolumab, ipilimumab, low-dose cyclophosphamide and aspirin (RACIN trial). Donors were enrolled in RACIN, a single-arm phase I dose-escalation trial in which nivolumab, ipilimumab, aspirin, low-dose cyclophosphamide and low-dose radiotherapy were combined. To be eligible, a patient needed to have an advanced solid tumor that was TIL-negative. Sequencer: Illumina HiSeq 2500. First-strand cDNA was synthesized using Superscript III and a set of TRAV- and TRBV-specific primers, so that both TCRalpha and TCRbeta chains were covered. TCRs were amplified with Phusion for approximately 18 PCR cycles, with a constant-region primer paired with the adapter attached to the V primers. Isolated mRNA was amplified with the MessageAmp II aRNA Amplification Kit, using a roughly 15-hour in vitro transcription at 37°C. The Dynabeads mRNA DIRECT Purification Kit was used to isolate the mRNA for TCR sequencing. A second roughly 25-cycle Phusion PCR added indexed Illumina adapters, and products were purified with AMPure XP beads. The authors processed their data as follows. Custom Perl scripts pooled TCR sequences encoding the same protein, removed out-of-frame sequences and computed each clonotype's abundance. TCR sequences supported by only a single read were excluded from analysis. Shannon entropy, Gini index, clonality, richness, and the frequency of TCRs shared between repertoires were included as repertoire metrics. TCRdb reanalyzed the raw reads on its own, using fastp at Q25 for trimming and MiXCR for clone calling, and kept in-frame beta chains. Rows merge per CDR3 protein into single entries with the most common DNA and genes. These V and J calls originate from TCRdb's pipeline instead of the authors' own analysis. The sample table shows about 97,000 distinct CDR3 sequences, and about a fifth are seen once. Of the sample, approximately 4% is held by the ten largest clones.

In this chain, TRBV10-2 is recombined with TRBJ1-5; no D gene can be assigned with confidence. The sample was PBMCs, taken after low-dose radiotherapy plus immunotherapy. This TCR was recovered from a male donor with prostate cancer. The CDR3 reads CASSASRYNQPQHF. Read as DNA, the sequence is TGCGCCAGCAGTGCATCCAGATACAATCAGCCCCAGCATTTT.